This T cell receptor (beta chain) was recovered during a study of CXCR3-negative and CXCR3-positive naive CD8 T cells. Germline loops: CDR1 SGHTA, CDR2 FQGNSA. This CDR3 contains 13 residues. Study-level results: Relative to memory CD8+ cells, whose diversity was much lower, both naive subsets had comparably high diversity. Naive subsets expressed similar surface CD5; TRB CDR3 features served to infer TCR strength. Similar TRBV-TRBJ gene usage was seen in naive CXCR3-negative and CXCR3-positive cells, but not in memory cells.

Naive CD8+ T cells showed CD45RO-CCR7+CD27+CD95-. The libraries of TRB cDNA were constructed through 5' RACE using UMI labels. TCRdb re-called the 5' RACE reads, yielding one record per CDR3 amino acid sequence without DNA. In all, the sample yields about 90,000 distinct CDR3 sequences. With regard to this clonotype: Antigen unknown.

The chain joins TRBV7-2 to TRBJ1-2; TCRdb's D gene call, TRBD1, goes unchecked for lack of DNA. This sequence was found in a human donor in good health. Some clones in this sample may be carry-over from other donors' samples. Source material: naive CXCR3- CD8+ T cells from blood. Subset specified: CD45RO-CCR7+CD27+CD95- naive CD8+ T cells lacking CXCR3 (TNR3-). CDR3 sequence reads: CASSFRQNYGYTF.